The T cell receptor beta chain described here comes from a study of T cell responses to AZD1222 COVID-19 vaccine. Overall study results and limits: Clonal diversity was possibly underestimated, and white British individuals and females predominated among donors. Unmutated variant regions reportedly attract nearly half of all spike-specific TCRs. Only after the peak T cell response were repertoires sampled.

Regarding this clone: Its antigen is as yet unknown.

TCRdb's table, derived via immunoSEQ multiplex PCR, lists solely in-frame clones and lacks some. The table shows over 110,000 clones, with 93% occurring only once. This CDR3 has 13 residues. Per germline, CDR1 MNHEY and CDR2 SVGAGI. V lost 6 bases to trimming and J lost 4 bases; unmatched junction nucleotides: 4. The genes are TRBV6-5 and TRBJ2-7; 9 bases align to TRBD1. The sequencing used peripheral blood, collected on day 0 of AZD1222 vaccination. The TCR comes from an adult in good health. Here the CDR3 DNA reads TGTGCCAGCAGGACAGGGGGGGGTTACGAGCAGTACTTC. Amino acids: CASRTGGGYEQYF.